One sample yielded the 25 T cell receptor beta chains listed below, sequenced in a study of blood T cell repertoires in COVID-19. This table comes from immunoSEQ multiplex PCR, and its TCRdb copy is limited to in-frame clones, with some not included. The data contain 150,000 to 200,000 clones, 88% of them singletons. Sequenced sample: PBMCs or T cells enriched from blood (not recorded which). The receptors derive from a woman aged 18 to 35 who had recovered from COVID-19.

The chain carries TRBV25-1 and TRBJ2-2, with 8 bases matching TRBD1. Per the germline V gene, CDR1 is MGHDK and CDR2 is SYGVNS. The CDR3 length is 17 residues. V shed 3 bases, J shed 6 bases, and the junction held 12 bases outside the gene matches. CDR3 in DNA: TGTGCCAGCAGTGACCCTGAAGGACAGGGCCGTCCCGGGGAGCTGTTTTTT. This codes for CASSDPEGQGRPGELFF.

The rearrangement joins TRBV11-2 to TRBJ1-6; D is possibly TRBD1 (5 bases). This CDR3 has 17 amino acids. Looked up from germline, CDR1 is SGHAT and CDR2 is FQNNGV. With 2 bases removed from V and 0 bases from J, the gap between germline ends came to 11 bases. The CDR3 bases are TGTGCCAGCAGCTTATATCCCCAGGGCTCCTATAATTCACCCCTCCACTTT. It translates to CASSLYPQGSYNSPLHF.

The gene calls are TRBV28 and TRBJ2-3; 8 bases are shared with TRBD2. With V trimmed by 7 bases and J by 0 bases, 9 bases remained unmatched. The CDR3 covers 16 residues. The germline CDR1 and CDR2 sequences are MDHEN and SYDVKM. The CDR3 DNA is TGTGCCAGCACCCGTAGCGGGGAGATTAGCACAGATACGCAGTATTTT. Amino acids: CASTRSGEISTDTQYF.

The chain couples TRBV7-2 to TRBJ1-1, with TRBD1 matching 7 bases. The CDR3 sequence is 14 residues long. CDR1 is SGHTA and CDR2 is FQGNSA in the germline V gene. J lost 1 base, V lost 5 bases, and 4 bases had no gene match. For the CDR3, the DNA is TGTGCCAGCAGCACACAGGGGTCGAACACTGAAGCTTTCTTT. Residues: CASSTQGSNTEAFF.

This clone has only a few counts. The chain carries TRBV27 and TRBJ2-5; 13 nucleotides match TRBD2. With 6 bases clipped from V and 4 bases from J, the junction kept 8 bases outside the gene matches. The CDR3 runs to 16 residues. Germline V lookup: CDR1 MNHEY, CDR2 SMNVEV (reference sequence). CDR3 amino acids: CASSRLAGGFRETQYF. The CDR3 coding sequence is TGTGCCAGCAGCCGACTAGCGGGAGGCTTTAGAGAGACCCAGTACTTC.

CDR3 nucleotides: TGTGCCAGCCGGGAGCGGGGGGCGCATGGCTACACCTTC. Translation: CASRERGAHGYTF. The J gene is TRBJ1-2, the V gene TRBV12-3 or TRBV12-4; perhaps TRBD1 as D (6 bases). V was shortened by 8 bases and J by 6 bases, with 16 bases between the two germline ends. The length of the CDR3 is 13 residues.

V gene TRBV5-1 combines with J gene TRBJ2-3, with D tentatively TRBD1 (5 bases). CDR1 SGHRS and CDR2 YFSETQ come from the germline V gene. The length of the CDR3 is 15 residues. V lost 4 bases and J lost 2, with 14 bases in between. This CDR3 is CASSRFDRTTDTQYF. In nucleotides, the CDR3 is TGCGCCAGCAGCAGGTTTGACAGAACCACAGATACGCAGTATTTT.

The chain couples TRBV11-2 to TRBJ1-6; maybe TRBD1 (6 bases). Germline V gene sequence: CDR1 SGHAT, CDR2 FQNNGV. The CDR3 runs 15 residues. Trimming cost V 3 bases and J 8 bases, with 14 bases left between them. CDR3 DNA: TGTGCCAGCAGCTTTGTCAGGGGAGCCCATTCACCCCTCCACTTT. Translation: CASSFVRGAHSPLHF. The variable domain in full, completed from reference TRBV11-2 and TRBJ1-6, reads EAGVAQSPRYKIIEKRQSVAFWCNPISGHATLYWYQQILGQGPKLLIQFQNNGVVDDSQLPKDRFSAERLKGVDSTLKIQPAKLEDSAVYLCASSFVRGAHSPLHFGNGTRLTVT.

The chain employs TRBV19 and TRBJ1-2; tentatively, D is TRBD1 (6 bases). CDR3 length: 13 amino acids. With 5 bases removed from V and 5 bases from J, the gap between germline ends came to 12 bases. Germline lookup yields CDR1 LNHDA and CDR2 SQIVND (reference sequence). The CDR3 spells CASSPGHWYGYTF. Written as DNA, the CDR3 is TGTGCCAGTAGTCCGGGACACTGGTATGGCTACACCTTC.

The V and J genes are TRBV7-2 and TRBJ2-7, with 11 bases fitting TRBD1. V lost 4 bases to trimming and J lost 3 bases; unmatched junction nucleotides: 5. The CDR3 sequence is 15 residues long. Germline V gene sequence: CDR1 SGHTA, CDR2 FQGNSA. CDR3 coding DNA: TGTGCCAGCAGCTCAGTGGACAGGGGGCTCTACGAGCAGTACTTC. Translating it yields CASSSVDRGLYEQYF.

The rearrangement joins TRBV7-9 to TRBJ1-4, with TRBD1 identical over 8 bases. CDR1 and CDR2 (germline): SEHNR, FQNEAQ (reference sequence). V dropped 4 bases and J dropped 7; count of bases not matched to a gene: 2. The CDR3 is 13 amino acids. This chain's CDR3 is CASSWTGSEKLFF. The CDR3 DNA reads TGTGCCAGCAGCTGGACAGGGAGTGAAAAACTGTTTTTT.

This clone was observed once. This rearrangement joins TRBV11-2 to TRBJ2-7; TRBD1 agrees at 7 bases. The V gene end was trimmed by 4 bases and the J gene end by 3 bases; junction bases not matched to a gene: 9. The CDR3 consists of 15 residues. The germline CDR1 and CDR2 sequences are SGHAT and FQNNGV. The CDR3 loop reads CASSSAGTENYEQYF. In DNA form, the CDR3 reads TGTGCCAGCAGCTCCGCCGGGACAGAGAACTACGAGCAGTACTTC.

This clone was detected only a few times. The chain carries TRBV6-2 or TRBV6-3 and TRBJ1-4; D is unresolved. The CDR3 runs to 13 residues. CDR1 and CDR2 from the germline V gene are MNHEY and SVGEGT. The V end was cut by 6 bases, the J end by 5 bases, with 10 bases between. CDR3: CASSRTENEKLFF. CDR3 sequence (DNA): TGTGCCAGCAGCCGGACTGAGAATGAAAAACTGTTTTTT.

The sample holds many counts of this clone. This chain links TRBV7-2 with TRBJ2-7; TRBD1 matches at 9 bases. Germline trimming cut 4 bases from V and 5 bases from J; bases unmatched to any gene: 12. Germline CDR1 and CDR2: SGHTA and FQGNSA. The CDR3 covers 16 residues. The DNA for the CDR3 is TGTGCCAGCAGCTCGAGGTCCGGGACAGGGAGCCACGAGCAGTACTTC. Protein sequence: CASSSRSGTGSHEQYF.

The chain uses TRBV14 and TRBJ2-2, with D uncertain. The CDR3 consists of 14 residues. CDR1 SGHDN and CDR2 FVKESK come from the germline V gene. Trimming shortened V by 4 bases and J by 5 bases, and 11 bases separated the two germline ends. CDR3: CASSLVSGTGELFF. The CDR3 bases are TGTGCCAGCAGCCTGGTATCAGGAACCGGGGAGCTGTTTTTT.

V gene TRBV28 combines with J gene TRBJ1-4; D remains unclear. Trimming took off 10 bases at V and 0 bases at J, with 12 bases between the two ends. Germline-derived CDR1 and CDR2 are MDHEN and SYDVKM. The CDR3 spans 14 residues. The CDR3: CAISAGATNEKLFF. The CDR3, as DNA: TGTGCCATTAGCGCAGGAGCAACTAATGAAAAACTGTTTTTT. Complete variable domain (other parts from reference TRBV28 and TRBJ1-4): DVKVTQSSRYLVKRTGEKVFLECVQDMDHENMFWYRQDPGLGLRLIYFSYDVKMKEKGDIPEGYSVSREKKERFSLILESASTNQTSMYLCAISAGATNEKLFFGSGTQLSVL.

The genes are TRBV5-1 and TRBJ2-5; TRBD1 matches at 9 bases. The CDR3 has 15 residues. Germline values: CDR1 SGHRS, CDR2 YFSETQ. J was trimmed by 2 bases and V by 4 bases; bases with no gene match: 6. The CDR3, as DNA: TGCGCCAGCAGCACCCGGGACAGGGAACAAGAGACCCAGTACTTC. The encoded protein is CASSTRDREQETQYF.

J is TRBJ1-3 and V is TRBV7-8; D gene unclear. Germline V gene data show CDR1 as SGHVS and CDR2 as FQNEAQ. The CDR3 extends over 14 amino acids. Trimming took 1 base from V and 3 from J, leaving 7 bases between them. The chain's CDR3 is CASSLGAVGNTIYF. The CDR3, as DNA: TGTGCCAGCAGCTTAGGGGCAGTTGGAAACACCATATATTTT.

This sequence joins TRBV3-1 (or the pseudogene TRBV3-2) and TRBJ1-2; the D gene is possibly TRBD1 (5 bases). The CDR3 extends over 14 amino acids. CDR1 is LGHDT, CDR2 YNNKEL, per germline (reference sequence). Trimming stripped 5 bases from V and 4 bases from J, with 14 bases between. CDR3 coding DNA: TGTGCCAGCAGCGTCCGGGGGGAAGGCTATGGCTACACCTTC. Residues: CASSVRGEGYGYTF.

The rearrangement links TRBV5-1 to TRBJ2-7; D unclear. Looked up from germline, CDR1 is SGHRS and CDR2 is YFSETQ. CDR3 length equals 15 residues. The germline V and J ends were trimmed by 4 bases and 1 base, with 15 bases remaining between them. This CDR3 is CASSDLGRKSYEQYF. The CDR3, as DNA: TGCGCCAGCAGCGACCTAGGTAGGAAGTCCTACGAGCAGTACTTC.

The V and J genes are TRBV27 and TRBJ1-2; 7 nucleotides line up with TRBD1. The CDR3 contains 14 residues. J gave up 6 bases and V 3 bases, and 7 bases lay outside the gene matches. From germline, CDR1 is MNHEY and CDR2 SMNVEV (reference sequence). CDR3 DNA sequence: TGTGCCAGCAGTTTTCGGGACAGTCGCAATGGCTACACCTTC. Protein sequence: CASSFRDSRNGYTF.

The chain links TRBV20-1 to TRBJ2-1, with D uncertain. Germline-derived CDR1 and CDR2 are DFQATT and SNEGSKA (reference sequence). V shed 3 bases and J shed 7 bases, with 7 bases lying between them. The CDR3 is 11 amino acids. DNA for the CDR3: TGCAGTGCTAGCGGAGTAAATGAGCAGTTCTTC. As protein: CSASGVNEQFF.

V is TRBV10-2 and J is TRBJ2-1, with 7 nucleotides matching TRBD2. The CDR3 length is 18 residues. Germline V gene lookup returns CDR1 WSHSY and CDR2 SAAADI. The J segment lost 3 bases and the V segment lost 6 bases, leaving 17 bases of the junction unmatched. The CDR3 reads CASSEAKRGLADYNEQFF. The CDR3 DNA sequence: TGCGCCAGCAGCGAAGCAAAACGCGGGCTAGCGGACTACAATGAGCAGTTCTTC.

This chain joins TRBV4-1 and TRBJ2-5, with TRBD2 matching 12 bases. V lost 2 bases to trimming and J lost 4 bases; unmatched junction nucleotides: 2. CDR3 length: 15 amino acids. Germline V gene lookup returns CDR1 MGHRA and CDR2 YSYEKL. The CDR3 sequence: CASSQLGLAGETQYF. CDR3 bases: TGCGCCAGCAGCCAACTGGGACTAGCGGGAGAGACCCAGTACTTC.

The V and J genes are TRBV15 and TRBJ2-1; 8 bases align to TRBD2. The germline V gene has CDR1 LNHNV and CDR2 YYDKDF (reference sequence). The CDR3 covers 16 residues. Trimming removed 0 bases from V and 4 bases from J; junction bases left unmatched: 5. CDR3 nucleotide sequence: TGTGCCACCAGCAGAGAAGAACTAGCGGTATACAATGAGCAGTTCTTC. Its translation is CATSREELAVYNEQFF.